These T cell receptor beta chains were read from a single sample in a study of glioma-infiltrating T cells. TCRdb passed the multiplex PCR reads through MiXCR, listing each CDR3 protein once. This sample carries more than 300,000 distinct CDR3 sequences, approximately 42% of them seen once, and the ten largest clones take 9.5% to 15%. The specimen was glioma tissue, nonneoplastic brain tissue, or PBMCs (not recorded which). Source of these receptors: a human donor with low-grade glioma or glioblastoma, undergoing nonglioma brain surgery, or in good health (not recorded which). Each CDR3 is given with its conserved first and last residue. The D gene is left open where the match is weak. The size entry is marked missing in some rows and otherwise reads once, few, many or a size class.

D,J,length,size,V,CDR3,DNA
.,TRBJ1-6,14,.,TRBV7-2,CASSLGGFGSPLHF,TGTGCCAGCAGCTTAGGAGGGTTTGGGTCACCCCTCCACTTT
.,TRBJ2-7,15,few,TRBV28,CASSLAIGAGDEQYF,TGTGCCAGCAGCCTCGCTATCGGCGCTGGGGACGAGCAGTACTTC
.,TRBJ1-5,16,.,TRBV4-1,CASSQDGRGGYQPQHF,TGCGCCAGCAGCCAAGATGGTAGGGGAGGGTATCAGCCCCAGCATTTT
.,TRBJ1-6,14,.,TRBV28,CASNVVRGGSPLHF,TGTGCCAGCAATGTGGTACGGGGGGGTTCACCCCTCCACTTT
.,TRBJ2-1,15,.,TRBV20-1,CSATITTGRDNEQFF,TGCAGTGCTACTATAACGACAGGGAGGGACAATGAGCAGTTCTTC
TRBD2,TRBJ2-5,15,.,TRBV6-2/TRBV6-3,CVTLTSGRWGETQYF,TGTGTTACCCTGACTAGCGGGAGATGGGGTGAGACCCAGTACTTC
.,TRBJ2-5,13,.,TRBV29-1,CSVVRGIQETQYF,TGCAGCGTTGTCCGGGGAATTCAAGAGACCCAGTACTTC
TRBD2,TRBJ2-3,14,.,TRBV6-6,CASRLAGAGDTQYF,TGTGCCAGCAGGCTAGCGGGAGCAGGAGATACGCAGTATTTT
TRBD1,TRBJ1-4,13,many,TRBV15,CATSRAGDRGRFF,TGTGCCACCAGCAGAGCTGGTGACAGGGGGCGGTTTTTT
.,TRBJ1-2,15,.,TRBV14,CASSHVLSGIYGYTF,TGTGCCAGCAGCCATGTTTTGTCAGGCATCTATGGCTACACCTTC
.,TRBJ2-4,14,.,TRBV28,CASSSTLVKNIQYF,TGTGCCAGCAGTTCGACTCTTGTCAAAAACATTCAGTACTTC
TRBD2,TRBJ2-3,18,few,TRBV7-6,CASSHGTSGRPGTDTQYF,TGTGCCAGCAGCCACGGGACTAGCGGGAGGCCAGGTACAGATACGCAGTATTTT
.,TRBJ2-1,16,few,TRBV14,CASSQGATGLYNEQFF,TGTGCCAGCAGCCAAGGGGCGACAGGCCTCTACAATGAGCAGTTCTTC
.,TRBJ2-7,12,.,TRBV19,CASSREGYEQYF,TGTGCCAGTAGTAGAGAGGGCTACGAGCAGTACTTC
.,TRBJ1-3,14,few,TRBV6-1,CASSELWRRNTIYF,TGTGCCAGCAGTGAACTATGGAGGAGAAACACCATATATTTT
TRBD2,TRBJ2-7,15,many,TRBV6-1,CASGLPTSGSGEQYF,TGTGCCAGCGGTCTCCCGACTAGCGGGAGTGGAGAGCAGTACTTC
TRBD1,TRBJ1-5,13,.,TRBV24-1,CATRQGSGQPQHF,TGTGCCACGCGACAGGGTTCCGGACAGCCCCAGCATTTT
.,TRBJ2-2,14,.,TRBV7-2,CASNARANTWELFF,TGTGCCAGCAATGCACGGGCGAACACCTGGGAGCTGTTTTTT
.,TRBJ2-3,15,many,TRBV25-1,CASSKTWGITDTQYF,TGTGCCAGCAGTAAGACCTGGGGAATCACAGATACGCAGTATTTT
.,TRBJ2-1,18,few,TRBV7-2,CASSPTPWTDVRYNEQFF,TGTGCCAGCAGCCCCACCCCCTGGACCGATGTTAGGTACAATGAGCAGTTCTTC
TRBD1,TRBJ1-3,17,many,TRBV6-1,CASSNDRGRSSGNTIYF,TGTGCCAGCAGTAACGACAGGGGGCGTTCCTCTGGAAACACCATATATTTT
TRBD2,TRBJ2-3,16,few,TRBV18,CASSPPELAATDTQYF,TGTGCCAGCTCACCACCCGAGCTAGCGGCCACAGATACGCAGTATTTT
TRBD1,TRBJ1-3,15,few,TRBV28,CASSPHRGPGNTIYF,TGTGCCAGCAGTCCCCACAGGGGCCCTGGAAACACCATATATTTT
TRBD2,TRBJ2-3,16,.,TRBV19,CASRTLAGRGTDTQYF,TGTGCCAGTAGGACTCTAGCGGGGAGGGGCACAGATACGCAGTATTTT
.,TRBJ1-2,13,many,TRBV6-2/TRBV6-3,CASSRTALYGYTF,TGTGCCAGCAGTCGGACAGCGCTCTATGGCTACACCTTC
TRBD1,TRBJ1-1,15,.,TRBV12-3/TRBV12-4,CATIARPGQGTEAFF,TGTGCCACAATCGCTCGGCCGGGACAGGGCACTGAAGCTTTCTTT
.,TRBJ2-7,16,many,TRBV6-1,CASSDGAPLSSYEQYF,TGTGCCAGCAGTGACGGGGCACCCCTGAGCTCCTACGAGCAGTACTTC
.,TRBJ2-7,14,.,TRBV7-9,CASSLVGPLYEQYF,TGTGCCAGCAGCTTAGTCGGACCTCTCTACGAGCAGTACTTC